This T cell receptor beta chain came from a study of Graves' ophthalmopathy and Graves' hyperthyroidism. Study observations and caveats: A roughly 80% specificity and around 88% sensitivity were achieved by a 13-signature model that separated ophthalmopathy from stable hyperthyroidism. This model predicted ophthalmopathy progression (sensitivity 65% to 71%, specificity 72.22%).

This CDR3 is built from 16 residues. V was trimmed by 5 bases and J by 4 bases, leaving 20 bases between them. Germline V gene lookup returns CDR1 MNHEY and CDR2 SVGAGI. CAS ≥3, NOSPECS ≥4, moderate-to-severe activity and duration under 3 months marked donors with ophthalmopathy. Over 9.5 ml of fresh blood yielded the PBMCs by density gradient. The study amplified TCR beta CDR3 regions using RNA transcripts. RT-PCR in the first round used HTBI primers; a second-round multiplex PCR followed. Each CDR3 protein gets one entry after TCRdb re-called the multiplex PCR reads with MiXCR. The sample has a few hundred thousand distinct CDR3 sequences, approximately 16% seen once. This clonotype was counted at least ten times. Its antigen is unknown.

The TCR comes from a woman between 18 and 29 years old with Graves' ophthalmopathy. The sequencing sample was made of peripheral blood. The V and J genes are TRBV6-5 and TRBJ1-1; D unclear. The CDR3: CASSLFRVSRSTEAFF. Written as DNA, the CDR3 is TGTGCCAGCAGTCTGTTTCGGGTTTCAAGGTCCACTGAAGCTTTCTTT.